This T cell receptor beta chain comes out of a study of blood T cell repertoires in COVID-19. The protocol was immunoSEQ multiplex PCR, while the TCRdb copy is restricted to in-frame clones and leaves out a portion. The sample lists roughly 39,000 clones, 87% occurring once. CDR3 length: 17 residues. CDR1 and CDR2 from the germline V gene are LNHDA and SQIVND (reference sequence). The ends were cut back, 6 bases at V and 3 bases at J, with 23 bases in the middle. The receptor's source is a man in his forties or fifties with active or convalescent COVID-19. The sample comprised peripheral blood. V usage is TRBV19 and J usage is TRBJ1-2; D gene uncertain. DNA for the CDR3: TGTGCCAGTAGCCTTCTTTCCGGAGGGCAGCTACACTATGGCTACACCTTC. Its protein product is CASSLLSGGQLHYGYTF.